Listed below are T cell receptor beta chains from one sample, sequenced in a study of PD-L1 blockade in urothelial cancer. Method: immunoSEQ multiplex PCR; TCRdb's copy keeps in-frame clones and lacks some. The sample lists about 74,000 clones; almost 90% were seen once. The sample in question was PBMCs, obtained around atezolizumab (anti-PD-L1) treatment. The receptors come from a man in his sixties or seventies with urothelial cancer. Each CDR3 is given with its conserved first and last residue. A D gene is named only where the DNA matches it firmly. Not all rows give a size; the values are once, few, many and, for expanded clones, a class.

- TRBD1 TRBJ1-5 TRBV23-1 TGCGCCAGCAGTCAAGGGGGACAGAGCAATCAGCCCCAGCATTTT CASSQGGQSNQPQHF
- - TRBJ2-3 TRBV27 TGTGCCAGCAGTTTATCGGGGGGTACGCAGTATTTT CASSLSGGTQYF
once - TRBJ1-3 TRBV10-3 TGTGCCATCAGCCTAGGGGCAGACACCATATATTTT CAISLGADTIYF
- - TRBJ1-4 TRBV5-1 TGCGCCAGCAGCTCGGGAACCCCCAATGAAAAACTGTTTTTT CASSSGTPNEKLFF
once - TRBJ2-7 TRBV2 TGTGCCAGCAGTGAAAAGGGCAGGGCGAGGAGCTCCTACGAGCAGTACTTC CASSEKGRARSSYEQYF
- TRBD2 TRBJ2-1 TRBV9 TGTGCCAGCAGCGGAAGCGGGGTGTCCTACAATGAGCAGTTCTTC CASSGSGVSYNEQFF
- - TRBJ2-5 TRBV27 TGTGCCAGCAGTTTAAGAGTTCGGGGGTTCCAAGAGACCCAGTACTTC CASSLRVRGFQETQYF
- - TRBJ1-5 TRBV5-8 TGTGCCAGCAGCTCCAGCTGGGGCCGGCAGCCCCAGCATTTT CASSSSWGRQPQHF
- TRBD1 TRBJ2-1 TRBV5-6 TGTGCCAGCAGCCAGACAGGGTTTGAGCAGTTCTTC CASSQTGFEQFF
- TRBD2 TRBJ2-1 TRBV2 TGTGCCAGCAGTGAAGCGCGTGGTAGCGGGATCCAGTTCTTC CASSEARGSGIQFF
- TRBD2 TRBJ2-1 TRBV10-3 TGTGCCATCAGTGAACTAGCGGGAGGAGGCAATGAGCAGTTCTTC CAISELAGGGNEQFF
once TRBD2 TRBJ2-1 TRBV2 TGTGCCAGCATCCGGGGGGTACAGTTCAATGAGCAGTTCTTC CASIRGVQFNEQFF
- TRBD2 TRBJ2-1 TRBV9 TGTGCCAGCAGCGCAGGGGGACTAGCGGGAGGGCCAGTTGAGCAGTTCTTC CASSAGGLAGGPVEQFF
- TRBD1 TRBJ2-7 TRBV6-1 TGTGCCAGCACCTTGGACAGGGCCTCCTACGAGCAGTACTTC CASTLDRASYEQYF
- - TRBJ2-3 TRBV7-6 TGTGCCAGCAGCTTAGCGCCAGGGAAAGATACGCAGTATTTT CASSLAPGKDTQYF
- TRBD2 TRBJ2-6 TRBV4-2 TGTGCCAGCAGCCAAGATCGCGGGGGTGGCTCTGGGGCCAACGTCCTGACTTTC CASSQDRGGGSGANVLTF
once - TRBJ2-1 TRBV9 TGTGCCAGCAGCGTTACTGGTCAATCCTACAATGAGCAGTTCTTC CASSVTGQSYNEQFF
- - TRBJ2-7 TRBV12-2 TGTGCAAGTCGCTTAGCCTATAGCGCCTCCTCCTACGAGCAGTACTTC CASRLAYSASSYEQYF
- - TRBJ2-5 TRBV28 TGTGCCAGCAGTTCGCAGGGAATATCGGAGACCCAGTACTTC CASSSQGISETQYF
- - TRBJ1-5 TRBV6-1 TGTGCCAGCAGTGAATATGGAGGGAGAGGCAATCAGCCCCAGCATTTT CASSEYGGRGNQPQHF
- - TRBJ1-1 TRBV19 TGTGCCAGTAGTCCGGGGGGAGGAGTGAACACTGAAGCTTTCTTT CASSPGGGVNTEAFF
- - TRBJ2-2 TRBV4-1 TGCGCCAGCAGCCAAGATCCCCTCCGAGGGATGGTTGGGGAGCTGTTTTTT CASSQDPLRGMVGELFF
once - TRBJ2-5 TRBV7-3 TGTGCCAGCAGCTTATCCAGACTGTCGGAGACCCAGTACTTC CASSLSRLSETQYF
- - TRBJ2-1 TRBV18 TGTGCCAGCTCCACAATTTCAAGCTCCTACAATGAGCAGTTCTTC CASSTISSSYNEQFF
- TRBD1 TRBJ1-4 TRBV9 TGTGCCAGCAGCCAGGGGGGCAGCTTTAATGAAAAACTGTTTTTT CASSQGGSFNEKLFF
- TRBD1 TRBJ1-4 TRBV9 TGTGCCAGCAGCCGTGAACAGGGGCAGGGGGCTGAAAAACTGTTTTTT CASSREQGQGAEKLFF
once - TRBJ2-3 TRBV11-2 TGTGCCAGCAGCCCCAACACAGGGCTCACAGATACGCAGTATTTT CASSPNTGLTDTQYF
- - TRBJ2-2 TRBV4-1 TGCGCCAGCAGCCAACAAAGCGGGAACACCGGGGAGCTGTTTTTT CASSQQSGNTGELFF
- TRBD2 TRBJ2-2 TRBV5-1 TGCGCCAGCAGCTTGGAAAGCGGGGTGAACACCGGGGAGCTGTTTTTT CASSLESGVNTGELFF
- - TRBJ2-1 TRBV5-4 TGTGCCAGCGGCAATCGAGACAGGTTCTCCTACAATGAGCAGTTCTTC CASGNRDRFSYNEQFF
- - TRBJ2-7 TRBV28 TGTGCCAGCACCCTACCGCGTACGCACGGGTCCGAGCAGTACTTC CASTLPRTHGSEQYF
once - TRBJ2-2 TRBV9 TGTGCCAGCAGCGATAGACTAGTCAACGCCGGGGAGCTGTTTTTT CASSDRLVNAGELFF
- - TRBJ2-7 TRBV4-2 TGTGCCAGCAGCCCCCCTGGCGGTAGCTCCTACGAGCAGTACTTC CASSPPGGSSYEQYF
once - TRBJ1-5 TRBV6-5 TGTGCCAGCAGAGCCAGACAGGGCAATCAGCCCCAGCATTTT CASRARQGNQPQHF
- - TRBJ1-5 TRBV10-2 TGCGCCAGCACGTCGGGGAATAGCAATCAGCCCCAGCATTTT CASTSGNSNQPQHF
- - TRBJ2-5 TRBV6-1 TGTGCCAGCAGGCGTCCTTTAGAGACCCAGTACTTC CASRRPLETQYF
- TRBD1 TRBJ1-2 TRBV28 TGTGCCAGCAGCTCGACAGGGGAACCCTATGGCTACACCTTC CASSSTGEPYGYTF